This T cell receptor (beta chain) was found in a study of tumor-infiltrating lymphocytes in primary liver carcinoma. About this clonotype itself: The conserved final phenylalanine or tryptophan is absent from the CDR3, which likely points to a read error.

Bulk tissue was left unsorted, and RNA and DNA were co-extracted from 20-30 mg of it. Total RNA (roughly 540 ng) served as template for TCR beta cDNA synthesis primed by a constant-region primer. Modified slightly, ARM-PCR produced TCR beta libraries over three nested multiplex PCR rounds. The study ran its first two PCR rounds for around 9 cycles each, using TRBV1-TRBV30 forward primers and a C-beta reverse primer. TCRdb called the multiplex PCR reads again in MiXCR, with one record for every CDR3 protein. The data show about 54,000 distinct CDR3 sequences, with about three quarters seen just once and around 25% held by the top ten. The length of the CDR3 is 15 residues. The V gene's germline CDR1 is SGHAT and CDR2 FQNNGV.

This sequence was found in a man aged 35 to 55 with primary liver carcinoma and hepatitis B virus infection. The sample taken for sequencing was liver tumor tissue from sampling region 2. Subset meaning: tumor region T2, inferior pole. The V and J genes are TRBV11-2 and TRBJ2-2, with D tentatively TRBD2 (6 bases). The CDR3 coding sequence is TGTGTCAGCCTCCCACCGGGAGTGTACACCGGGAAGCTGTTTTTA. As protein: CVSLPPGVYTGKLFL.